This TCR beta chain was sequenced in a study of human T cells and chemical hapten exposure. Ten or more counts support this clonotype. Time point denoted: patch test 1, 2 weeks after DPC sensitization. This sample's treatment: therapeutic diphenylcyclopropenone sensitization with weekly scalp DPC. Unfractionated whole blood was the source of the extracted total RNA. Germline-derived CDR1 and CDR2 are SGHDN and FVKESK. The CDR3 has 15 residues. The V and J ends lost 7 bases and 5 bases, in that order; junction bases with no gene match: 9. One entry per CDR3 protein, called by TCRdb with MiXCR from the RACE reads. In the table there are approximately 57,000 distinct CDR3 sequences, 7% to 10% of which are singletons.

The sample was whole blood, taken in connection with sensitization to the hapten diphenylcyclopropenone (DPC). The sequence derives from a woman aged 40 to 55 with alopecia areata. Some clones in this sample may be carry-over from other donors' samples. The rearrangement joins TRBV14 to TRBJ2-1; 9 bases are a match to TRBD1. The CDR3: CASNRPGTGNNEQFF. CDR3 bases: TGTGCCAGCAACCGTCCCGGGACAGGGAACAATGAGCAGTTCTTC.